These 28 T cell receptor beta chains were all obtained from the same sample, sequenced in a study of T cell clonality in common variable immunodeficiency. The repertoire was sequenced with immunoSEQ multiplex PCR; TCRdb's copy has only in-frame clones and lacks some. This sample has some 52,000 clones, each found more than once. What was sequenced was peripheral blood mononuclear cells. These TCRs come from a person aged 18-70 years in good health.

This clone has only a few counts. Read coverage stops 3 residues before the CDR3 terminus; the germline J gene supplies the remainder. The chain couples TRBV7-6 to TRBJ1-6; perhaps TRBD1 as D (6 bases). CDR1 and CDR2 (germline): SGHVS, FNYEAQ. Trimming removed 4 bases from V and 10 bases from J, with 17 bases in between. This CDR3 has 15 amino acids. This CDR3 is CASSSSDRRKSPLHF. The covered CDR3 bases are TGTGCCAGCAGCTCTTCAGACAGGCGAAAGTCACCC.

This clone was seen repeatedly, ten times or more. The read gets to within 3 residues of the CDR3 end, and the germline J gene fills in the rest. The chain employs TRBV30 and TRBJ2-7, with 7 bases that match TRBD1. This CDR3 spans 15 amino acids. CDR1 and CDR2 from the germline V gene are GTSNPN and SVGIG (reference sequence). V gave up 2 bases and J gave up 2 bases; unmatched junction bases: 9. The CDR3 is CAWSHKTGRTYEQYF. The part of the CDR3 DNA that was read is TGTGCCTGGAGTCACAAGACAGGGAGAACCTACGAG.

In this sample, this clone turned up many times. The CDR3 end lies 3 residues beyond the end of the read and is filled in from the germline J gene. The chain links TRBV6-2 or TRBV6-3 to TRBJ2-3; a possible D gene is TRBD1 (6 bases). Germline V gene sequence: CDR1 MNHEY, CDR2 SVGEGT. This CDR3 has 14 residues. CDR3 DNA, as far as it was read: TGTGCCAGCAGTTACACATCGGGCAAGGGGGCG. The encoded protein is CASSYTSGKGA. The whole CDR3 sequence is CASSYTSGKGAQYF.

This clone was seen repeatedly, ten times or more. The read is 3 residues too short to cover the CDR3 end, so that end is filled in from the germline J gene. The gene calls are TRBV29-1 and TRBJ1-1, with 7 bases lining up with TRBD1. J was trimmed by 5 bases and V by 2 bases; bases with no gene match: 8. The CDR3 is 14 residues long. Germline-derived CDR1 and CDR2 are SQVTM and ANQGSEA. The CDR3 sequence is CSVELLDRVTEAFF. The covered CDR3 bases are TGCAGCGTTGAACTTCTTGACAGGGTGACTGAA.

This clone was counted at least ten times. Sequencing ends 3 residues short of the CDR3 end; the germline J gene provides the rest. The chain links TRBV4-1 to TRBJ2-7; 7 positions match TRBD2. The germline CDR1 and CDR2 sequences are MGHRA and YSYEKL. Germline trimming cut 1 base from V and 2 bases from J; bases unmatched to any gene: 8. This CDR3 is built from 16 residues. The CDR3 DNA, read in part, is TGCGCCAGCAGCCAAGCGGTATCTAGCGGCACCTACGAG. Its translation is CASSQAVSSGTYE. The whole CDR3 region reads CASSQAVSSGTYEQYF.

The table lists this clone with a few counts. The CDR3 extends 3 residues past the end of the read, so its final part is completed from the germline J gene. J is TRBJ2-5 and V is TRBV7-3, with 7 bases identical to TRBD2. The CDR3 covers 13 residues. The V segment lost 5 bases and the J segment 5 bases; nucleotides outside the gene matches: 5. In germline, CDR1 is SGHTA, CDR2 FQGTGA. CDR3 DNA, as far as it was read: TGTGCCAGCAGCCCTGGGGGGGATGAGACC. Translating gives CASSPGGDET. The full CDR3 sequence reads CASSPGGDETQYF. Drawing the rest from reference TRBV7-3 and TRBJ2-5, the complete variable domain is GAGVSQTPSNKVTEKGKYVELRCDPISGHTALYWYRQSLGQGPEFLIYFQGTGAADDSGLPNDRFFAVRPEGSVSTLKIQRTERGDSAVYLCASSPGGDETQYFGPGTRLLVL.

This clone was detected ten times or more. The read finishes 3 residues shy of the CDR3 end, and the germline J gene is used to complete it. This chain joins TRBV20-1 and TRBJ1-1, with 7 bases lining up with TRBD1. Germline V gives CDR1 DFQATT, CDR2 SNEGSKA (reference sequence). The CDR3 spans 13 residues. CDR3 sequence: CSAREGGAFKAFF. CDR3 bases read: TGCAGTGCTAGAGAAGGGGGCGCCTTCAAA.

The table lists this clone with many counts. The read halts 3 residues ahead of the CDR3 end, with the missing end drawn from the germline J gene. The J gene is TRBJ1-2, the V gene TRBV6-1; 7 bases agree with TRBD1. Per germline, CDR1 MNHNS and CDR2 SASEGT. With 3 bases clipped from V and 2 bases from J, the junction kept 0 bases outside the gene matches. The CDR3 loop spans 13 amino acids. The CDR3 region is CASSDRGNYGYTF. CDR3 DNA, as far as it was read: TGTGCCAGCAGTGACAGGGGGAACTATGGC.

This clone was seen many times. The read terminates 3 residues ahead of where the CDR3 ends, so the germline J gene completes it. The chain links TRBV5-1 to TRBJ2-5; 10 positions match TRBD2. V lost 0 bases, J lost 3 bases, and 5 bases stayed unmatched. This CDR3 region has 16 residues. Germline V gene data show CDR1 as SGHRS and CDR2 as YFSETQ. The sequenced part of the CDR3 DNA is TGCGCCAGCAGCTTGGCTAGCGGGAGTTTGGAAGAGACC. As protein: CASSLASGSLEET. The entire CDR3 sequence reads CASSLASGSLEETQYF.

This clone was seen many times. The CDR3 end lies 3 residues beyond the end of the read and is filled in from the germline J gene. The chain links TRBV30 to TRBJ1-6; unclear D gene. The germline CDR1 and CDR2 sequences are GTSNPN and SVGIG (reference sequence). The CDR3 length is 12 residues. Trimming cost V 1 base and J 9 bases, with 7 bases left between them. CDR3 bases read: TGTGCCTGGAGTGCGGAGGGTTCACCC. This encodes CAWSAEGSP. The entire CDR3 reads CAWSAEGSPLHF.

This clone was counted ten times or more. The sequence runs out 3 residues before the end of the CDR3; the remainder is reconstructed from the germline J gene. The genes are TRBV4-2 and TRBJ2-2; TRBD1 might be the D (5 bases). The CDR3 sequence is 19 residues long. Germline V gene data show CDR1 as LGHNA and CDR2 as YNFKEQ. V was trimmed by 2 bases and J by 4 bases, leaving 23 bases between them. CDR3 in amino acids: CASSQSVGRPGRGTGELFF. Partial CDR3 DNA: TGTGCCAGCAGCCAATCGGTGGGGCGACCCGGTCGTGGCACCGGGGAG.

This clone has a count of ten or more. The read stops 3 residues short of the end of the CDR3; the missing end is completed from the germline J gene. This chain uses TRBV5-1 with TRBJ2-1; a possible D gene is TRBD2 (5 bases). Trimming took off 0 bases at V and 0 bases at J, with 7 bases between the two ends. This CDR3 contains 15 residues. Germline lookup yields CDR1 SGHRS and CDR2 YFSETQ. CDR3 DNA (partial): TGCGCCAGCAGCTTGGGAACTAGCTCCTACAATGAG. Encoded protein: CASSLGTSSYNE. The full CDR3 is CASSLGTSSYNEQFF.

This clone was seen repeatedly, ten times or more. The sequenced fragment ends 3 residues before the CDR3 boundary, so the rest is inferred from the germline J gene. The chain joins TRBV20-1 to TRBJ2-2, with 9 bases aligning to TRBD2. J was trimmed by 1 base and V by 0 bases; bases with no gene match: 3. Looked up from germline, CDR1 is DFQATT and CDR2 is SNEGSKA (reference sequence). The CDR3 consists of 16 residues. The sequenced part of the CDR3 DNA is TGCAGTGCTAGAGACGCGGGAGGGAGGAACACCGGGGAG. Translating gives CSARDAGGRNTGE. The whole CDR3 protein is CSARDAGGRNTGELFF.

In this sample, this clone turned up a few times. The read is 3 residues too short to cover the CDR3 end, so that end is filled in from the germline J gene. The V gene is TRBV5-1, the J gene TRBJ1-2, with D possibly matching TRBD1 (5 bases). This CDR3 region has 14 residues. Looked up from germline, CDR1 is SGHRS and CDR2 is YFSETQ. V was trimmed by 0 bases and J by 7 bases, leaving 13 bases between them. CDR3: CASSLEGGAGGYTF. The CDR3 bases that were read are TGCGCCAGCAGCTTGGAAGGAGGGGCCGGTGGC.

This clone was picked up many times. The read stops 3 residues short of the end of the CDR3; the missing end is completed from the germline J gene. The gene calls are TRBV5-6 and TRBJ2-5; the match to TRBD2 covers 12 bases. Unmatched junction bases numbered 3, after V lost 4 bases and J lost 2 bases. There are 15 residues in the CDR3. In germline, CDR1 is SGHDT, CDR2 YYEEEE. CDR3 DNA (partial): TGTGCCAGCAGCCCCCTAGCGGGAGGGCAAGAGACC. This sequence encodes CASSPLAGGQET. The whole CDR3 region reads CASSPLAGGQETQYF. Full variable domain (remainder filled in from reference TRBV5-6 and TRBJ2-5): DAGVTQSPTHLIKTRGQQVTLRCSPKSGHDTVSWYQQALGQGPQFIFQYYEEEERQRGNFPDRFSGHQFPNYSSELNVNALLLGDSALYLCASSPLAGGQETQYFGPGTRLLVL.

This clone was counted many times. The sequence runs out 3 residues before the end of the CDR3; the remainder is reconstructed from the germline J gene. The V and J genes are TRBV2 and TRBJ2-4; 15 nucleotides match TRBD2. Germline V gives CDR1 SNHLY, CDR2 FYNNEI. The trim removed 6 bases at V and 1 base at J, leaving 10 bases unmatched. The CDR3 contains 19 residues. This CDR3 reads CASRERTSGRAGAKNIQYF. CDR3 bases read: TGTGCCAGCAGAGAACGGACTAGCGGGAGGGCCGGGGCCAAAAACATT. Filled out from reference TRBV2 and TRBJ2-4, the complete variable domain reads EPEVTQTPSHQVTQMGQEVILRCVPISNHLYFYWYRQILGQKVEFLVSFYNNEISEKSEIFDDQFSVERPDGSNFTLKIRSTKLEDSAMYFCASRERTSGRAGAKNIQYFGAGTRLSVL.

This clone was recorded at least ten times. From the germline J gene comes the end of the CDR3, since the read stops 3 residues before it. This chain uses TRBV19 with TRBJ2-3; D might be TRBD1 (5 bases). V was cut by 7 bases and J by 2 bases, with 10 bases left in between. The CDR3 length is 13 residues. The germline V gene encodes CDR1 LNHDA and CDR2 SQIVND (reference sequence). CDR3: CASTEDNTDTQYF. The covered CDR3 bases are TGTGCCAGTACCGAGGACAACACAGATACG.

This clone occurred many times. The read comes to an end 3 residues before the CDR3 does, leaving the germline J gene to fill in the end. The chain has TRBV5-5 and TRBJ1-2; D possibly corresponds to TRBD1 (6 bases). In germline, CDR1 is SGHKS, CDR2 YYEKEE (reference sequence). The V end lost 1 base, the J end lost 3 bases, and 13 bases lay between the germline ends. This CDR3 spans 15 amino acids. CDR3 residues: CASSLFRGGDYGYTF. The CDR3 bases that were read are TGTGCCAGCAGCTTGTTTCGGGGGGGCGACTATGGC.

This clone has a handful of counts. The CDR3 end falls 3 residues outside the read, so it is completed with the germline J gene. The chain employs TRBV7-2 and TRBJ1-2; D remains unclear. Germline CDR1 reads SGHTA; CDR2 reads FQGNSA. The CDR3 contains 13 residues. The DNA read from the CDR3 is TGTGCCAGCAGCTTAACTAGCGAGAGGGGC. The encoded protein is CASSLTSERG. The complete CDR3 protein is CASSLTSERGYTF.

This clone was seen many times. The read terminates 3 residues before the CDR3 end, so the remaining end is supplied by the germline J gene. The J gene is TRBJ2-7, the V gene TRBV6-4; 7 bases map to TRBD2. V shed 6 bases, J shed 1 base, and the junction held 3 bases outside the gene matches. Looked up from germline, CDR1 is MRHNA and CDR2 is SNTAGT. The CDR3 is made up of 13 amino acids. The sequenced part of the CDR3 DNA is TGTGCCAGCAGCCTAGCGGTGTCCTACGAG. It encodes CASSLAVSYE. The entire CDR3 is CASSLAVSYEQYF.

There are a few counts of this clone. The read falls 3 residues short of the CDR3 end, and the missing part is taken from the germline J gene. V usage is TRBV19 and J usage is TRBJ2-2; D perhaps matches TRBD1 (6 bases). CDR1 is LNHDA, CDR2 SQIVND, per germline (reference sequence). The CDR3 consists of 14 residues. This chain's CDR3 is CASSVQGPNEKLFF. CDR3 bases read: TGTGCCAGTAGTGTACAGGGACCAAATGAAAAG.

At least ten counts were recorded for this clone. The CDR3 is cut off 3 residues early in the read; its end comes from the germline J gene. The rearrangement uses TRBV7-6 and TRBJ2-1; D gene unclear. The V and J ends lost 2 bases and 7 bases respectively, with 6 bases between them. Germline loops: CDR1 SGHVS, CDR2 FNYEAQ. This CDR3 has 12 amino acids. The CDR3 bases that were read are TGTGCCAGCAGCTTATACAGAAATGAG. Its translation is CASSLYRNE. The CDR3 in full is CASSLYRNEQFF.

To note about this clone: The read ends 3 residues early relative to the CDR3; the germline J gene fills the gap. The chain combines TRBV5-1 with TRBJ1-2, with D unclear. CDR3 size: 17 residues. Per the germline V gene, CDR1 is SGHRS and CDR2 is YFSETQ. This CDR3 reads CASSLAAGSGGTDTYTF. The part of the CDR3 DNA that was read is TGCGCCAGCAGCTTGGCCGCGGGTAGCGGAGGCACAGATACG.

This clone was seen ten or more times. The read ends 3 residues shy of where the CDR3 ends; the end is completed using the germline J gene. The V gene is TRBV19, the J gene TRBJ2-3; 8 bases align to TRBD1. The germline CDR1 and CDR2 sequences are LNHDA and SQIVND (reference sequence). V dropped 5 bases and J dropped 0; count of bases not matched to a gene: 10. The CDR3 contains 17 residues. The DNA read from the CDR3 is TGTGCCAGTAGTGCAACCCACGGACAGGGAAGCACAGATACG. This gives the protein CASSATHGQGSTDT. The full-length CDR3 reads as CASSATHGQGSTDTQYF.

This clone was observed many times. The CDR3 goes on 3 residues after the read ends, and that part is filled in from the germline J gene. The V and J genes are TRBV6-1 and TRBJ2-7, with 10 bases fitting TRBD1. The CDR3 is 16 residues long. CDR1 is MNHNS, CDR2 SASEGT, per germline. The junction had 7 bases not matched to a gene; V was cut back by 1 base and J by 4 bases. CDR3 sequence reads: CASSEVGGQGIYEQYF. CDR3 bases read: TGTGCCAGCAGTGAAGTCGGGGGACAGGGGATTTACGAG.

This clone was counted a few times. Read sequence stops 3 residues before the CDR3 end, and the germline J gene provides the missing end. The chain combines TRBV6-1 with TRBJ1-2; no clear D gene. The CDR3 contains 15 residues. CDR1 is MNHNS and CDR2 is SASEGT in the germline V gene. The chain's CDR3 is CASSETRSHSYDYTF. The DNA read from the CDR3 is TGTGCCAGCAGTGAGACCAGGAGTCACTCCTACGAC.

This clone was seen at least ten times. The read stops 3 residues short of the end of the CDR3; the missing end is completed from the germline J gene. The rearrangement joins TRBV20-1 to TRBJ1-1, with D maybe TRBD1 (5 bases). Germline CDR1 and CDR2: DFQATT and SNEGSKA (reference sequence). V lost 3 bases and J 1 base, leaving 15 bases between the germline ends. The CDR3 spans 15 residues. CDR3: CSASSQGSKNTEAFF. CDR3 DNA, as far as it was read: TGCAGTGCTAGCAGTCAGGGTTCGAAGAACACTGAA.

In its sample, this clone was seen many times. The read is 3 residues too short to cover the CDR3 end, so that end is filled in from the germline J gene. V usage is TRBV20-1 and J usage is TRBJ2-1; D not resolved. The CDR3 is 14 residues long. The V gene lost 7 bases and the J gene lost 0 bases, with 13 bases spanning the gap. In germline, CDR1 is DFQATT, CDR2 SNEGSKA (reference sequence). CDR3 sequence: CSVSLVRSYNEQFF. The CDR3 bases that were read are TGCAGTGTATCTTTGGTGCGCTCCTACAATGAG.